This passage covers 17 T cell receptor beta chains from one sample sequenced in a study of human T cells and chemical hapten exposure. The sample's time point: patch test 1, 2 weeks after DPC sensitization. As for treatment: therapeutic diphenylcyclopropenone sensitization with weekly scalp DPC. MiXCR was run by TCRdb on the RACE reads, yielding one entry per CDR3 protein. The sample lists about 110,000 distinct CDR3 sequences, approximately 11% occurring once. Sample: whole blood, taken in connection with sensitization to the hapten diphenylcyclopropenone (DPC). The source is a woman between 40 and 50 years old with alopecia areata. Some clones in this sample may be carry-over from other donors' samples.

V is TRBV12-3 or TRBV12-4 and J is TRBJ2-3, with D possibly TRBD1 on 6 matching bases. The CDR3 has 15 residues. Deletions cut 3 bases from V and 3 bases from J, with 13 bases between. The CDR3 protein is CASSFGQGLTDTQYF. The CDR3 nucleotides read TGTGCCAGCAGTTTTGGGCAGGGGTTGACAGATACGCAGTATTTT.

This clonotype has more than one count but fewer than ten. The chain recombines TRBV10-3 with TRBJ2-1, with 9 bases aligning to TRBD2. Germline CDR1 ENHRY, CDR2 SYGVKD. The CDR3 extends over 14 amino acids. Germline trimming cut 5 bases from V and 4 bases from J; bases unmatched to any gene: 3. The CDR3 DNA follows: TGTGCCATCAGTCCTAGCGGGGATTACAATGAGCAGTTCTTC. This encodes CAISPSGDYNEQFF.

This clonotype appeared a few times. The rearrangement uses TRBV9 and TRBJ2-1, with TRBD2 matching over 11 bases. This CDR3 has 15 amino acids. Germline CDR1 reads SGDLS; CDR2 reads YYNGEE. V gave up 4 bases and J gave up 4 bases; unmatched junction bases: 4. As DNA, the CDR3 is TGTGCCAGCAGCCTCCGACTAGCGGGGTACAATGAGCAGTTCTTC. It encodes CASSLRLAGYNEQFF. The full variable domain, rest sourced from reference TRBV9 and TRBJ2-1, is DSGVTQTPKHLITATGQRVTLRCSPRSGDLSVYWYQQSLDQGLQFLIQYYNGEERAKGNILERFSAQQFPDLHSELNLSSLELGDSALYFCASSLRLAGYNEQFFGPGTRLTVL.

This clonotype was observed at least ten times. The genes are TRBV10-1 and TRBJ1-5; no clear D. Trimming took 0 bases from V and 4 from J, leaving 16 bases between them. The CDR3 extends over 17 amino acids. Germline V gives CDR1 WNHNN, CDR2 SYGVQD (reference sequence). CDR3 residues: CASSESRCCPGNQPQHF. For the CDR3, the DNA is TGCGCCAGCAGTGAGTCGCGTTGTTGTCCAGGTAATCAGCCCCAGCATTTT.

This chain uses TRBV5-5 with TRBJ2-4; maybe TRBD2 (5 bases). This CDR3 is 15 amino acids long. In germline, CDR1 is SGHKS, CDR2 YYEKEE (reference sequence). The germline V and J ends were trimmed by 5 bases and 0 bases, with 12 bases remaining between them. CDR3 sequence (DNA): TGTGCCAGCAGACCGCAGCGGTTAGCCAAAAACATTCAGTACTTC. It specifies CASRPQRLAKNIQYF.

This clonotype has ten or more counts. V gene TRBV12-3 or TRBV12-4 combines with J gene TRBJ1-4; 12 nucleotides agree with TRBD1. Unmatched junction bases numbered 17, after V lost 5 bases and J lost 7 bases. This CDR3 is built from 19 residues. The CDR3 spells CASSPQPGQGAPRGEKLFF. The CDR3 nucleotides are TGTGCCAGCAGTCCACAGCCGGGACAGGGGGCGCCGAGGGGTGAAAAACTGTTTTTT.

This clonotype turned up a few times. This CDR3 is CASSPPSASQGSTEAFF. The DNA of the CDR3 is TGTGCCAGCTCACCACCGTCAGCCTCACAGGGTAGCACTGAAGCTTTCTTT. The rearrangement joins TRBV18 to TRBJ1-1, with D perhaps TRBD1 (6 bases). Germline CDR1 reads KGHSH; CDR2 reads LQKENI. CDR3 size: 17 residues. The germline V and J ends were trimmed by 0 bases and 4 bases, with 18 bases remaining between them.

This clonotype has more than one count but fewer than ten. This sequence joins TRBV9 and TRBJ2-7; TRBD1 matches 8 bases. V lost 4 bases to trimming and J lost 2 bases; unmatched junction nucleotides: 5. This CDR3 is built from 14 residues. CDR1 is SGDLS, CDR2 YYNGEE, per germline. This CDR3 reads CASSSGQAAYEQYF. CDR3 sequence (DNA): TGTGCCAGCAGCTCGGGACAGGCCGCCTACGAGCAGTACTTC.

In this sample, this clonotype turned up many times. The rearrangement joins TRBV29-1 to TRBJ1-2; perhaps TRBD1 as D (5 bases). This CDR3 region has 13 residues. From germline, CDR1 is SQVTM and CDR2 ANQGSEA. With 1 base removed from V and 2 bases from J, the gap between germline ends came to 8 bases. The CDR3 sequence: CSVEGGGNYGYTF. The CDR3 coding sequence is TGCAGCGTTGAAGGGGGCGGCAACTATGGCTACACCTTC.

The rearrangement uses TRBV7-2 and TRBJ1-4, with 7 bases fitting TRBD1. V gave up 0 bases and J gave up 3 bases; unmatched junction bases: 1. The CDR3 spans 15 residues. Germline-derived CDR1 and CDR2 are SGHTA and FQGNSA. The CDR3 bases are TGTGCCAGCAGCTTAGCGGGACAGCCTAATGAAAAACTGTTTTTT. It yields the protein CASSLAGQPNEKLFF.

The CDR3 DNA is TGTGCCAGCAGCTCAGGACAGAGCAATCAGCCCCAGCATTTT. Translated, it gives CASSSGQSNQPQHF. The J gene is TRBJ1-5, the V gene TRBV7-2; perhaps TRBD1 as D (6 bases). Trimming took 4 bases from V and 1 from J, leaving 8 bases between them. The CDR3 is 14 amino acids. Germline V lookup: CDR1 SGHTA, CDR2 FQGNSA.

This clonotype was seen many times. This chain joins TRBV6-2 or TRBV6-3 and TRBJ2-5, with TRBD2 as a possible D gene (5 bases). Germline V gene lookup returns CDR1 MNHEY and CDR2 SVGEGT. There are 12 residues in the CDR3. Trimming stripped 6 bases from V and 5 bases from J, with 10 bases between. The CDR3 DNA reads TGTGCCAGCAGGGACTCCTACGAGACCCAGTACTTC. Translated: CASRDSYETQYF.

Only a few counts were recorded for this clonotype. V usage is TRBV7-2 and J usage is TRBJ1-1; 7 nucleotides align to TRBD1. This CDR3 region has 14 residues. The germline gives CDR1 SGHTA, CDR2 FQGNSA. The V gene end was trimmed by 4 bases and the J gene end by 6 bases; junction bases not matched to a gene: 8. The CDR3 nucleotides read TGTGCCAGCAGCTCTTACAGGGGAGCGGCTGAAGCTTTCTTT. This translates into CASSSYRGAAEAFF.

There are a few counts of this clonotype. The gene calls are TRBV6-5 and TRBJ2-3; 10 bases are shared with TRBD2. The length of the CDR3 is 18 residues. Trimming cost V 2 bases and J 4 bases; bases outside gene matches: 12. Germline lookup yields CDR1 MNHEY and CDR2 SVGAGI. The CDR3 DNA reads TGTGCCAGCAGTTACGCGGCTAGCGGGGGAAATGGGGCAGATACGCAGTATTTT. Translation: CASSYAASGGNGADTQYF.

V and J are TRBV20-1 and TRBJ2-5; TRBD2 aligns across 11 bases. The germline gives CDR1 DFQATT, CDR2 SNEGSKA (reference sequence). The CDR3 contains 15 residues. The V gene end was trimmed by 5 bases and the J gene end by 4 bases; junction bases not matched to a gene: 9. The CDR3 protein is CSASKGLAGGETQYF. The CDR3, as DNA: TGCAGTGCTTCGAAGGGGCTAGCGGGGGGAGAGACCCAGTACTTC.

This clonotype has ten or more counts. The gene calls are TRBV7-2 and TRBJ2-5; a weak D match, TRBD1 (7 bases). CDR1 and CDR2 (germline): SGHTA, FQGNSA. Trimming shortened V by 3 bases and J by 3 bases, and 20 bases separated the two germline ends. The CDR3 runs to 17 residues. In nucleotides, the CDR3 is TGTGCCAGCAGCTTTCACTCGAGGGGGCGGGGTGAAGAGACCCAGTACTTC. Its protein product is CASSFHSRGRGEETQYF.

The J gene is TRBJ2-7, the V gene TRBV12-3 or TRBV12-4; D is possibly TRBD1 or TRBD2 (5 bases each). V lost 6 bases to trimming and J lost 2 bases, with 17 bases between them. The CDR3 length is 15 residues. The CDR3 DNA sequence: TGTGCCAGCAGCTTGGAAGGGACGGGCCCCTACGAGCAGTACTTC. This codes for CASSLEGTGPYEQYF.